The 27 T cell receptor beta chains below all came from one sample that was sequenced in a study of vaccination and CD4 T cells after COVID-19. The time point here: late sampling 161 to 241 days after vaccination in three convalescent patients. Documented treatment: approximately 11-day PBMC culture with coronavirus spike peptide pools or control peptides (ViraFEST assay). No antigen has been identified for these receptors. Once obtained from cultured CD4+ T cells, the DNA was sequenced using the Oncomine TCR Beta short-read assay. TCRdb re-derived calls from the PCR reads in MiXCR, one entry per CDR3 protein. The sample yields about 23,000 distinct CDR3 sequences, around two fifths seen once. Source: CD4+ T cells from blood, cultured in vitro, taken about 7 months after SARS-CoV-2 vaccination. The receptor source for this set is a human donor who had recovered from COVID-19.

This clonotype was picked up a small number of times. The chain couples TRBV7-6 to TRBJ2-7; 9 bases are a match to TRBD2. Germline trimming cut 0 bases from V and 3 bases from J; bases unmatched to any gene: 9. CDR3 length equals 17 residues. Per the germline V gene, CDR1 is SGHVS and CDR2 is FNYEAQ. The CDR3 here is CASSLASGGLSIYEQYF. CDR3 nucleotides: TGTGCCAGCAGCTTAGCTAGCGGGGGACTCTCTATCTACGAGCAGTACTTC.

The chain links TRBV28 to TRBJ2-7; D unclear. The V gene lost 6 bases and the J gene lost 3 bases, with 15 bases spanning the gap. This CDR3 is built from 14 residues. CDR1 is MDHEN, CDR2 SYDVKM, per germline. This CDR3 is CASSMVNSHYEQYF. Written as DNA, the CDR3 is TGTGCCAGCAGCATGGTGAACAGCCACTACGAGCAGTACTTC.

The chain uses TRBV6-1 and TRBJ2-7, with TRBD1 identical over 7 bases. Germline V lookup: CDR1 MNHNS, CDR2 SASEGT. The CDR3 is 14 residues long. With V trimmed by 5 bases and J by 2 bases, 6 bases remained unmatched. CDR3 nucleotides: TGTGCCAGCAGTAGGGACAGAGGCGCCTACGAGCAGTACTTC. Protein sequence: CASSRDRGAYEQYF.

This clonotype was detected a few times. V and J are TRBV7-2 and TRBJ2-7; D may be TRBD2 (5 bases). Germline loops: CDR1 SGHTA, CDR2 FQGNSA. The V end was cut by 2 bases, the J end by 6 bases, with 17 bases between. The CDR3 consists of 15 residues. CDR3 DNA: TGTGCCAGCAGCTTAATGAGGGAGTTGGTCTCCGAGCAGTACTTC. Translated, it gives CASSLMRELVSEQYF.

The chain employs TRBV7-3 and TRBJ2-1; TRBD2 is a possible D gene (6 bases). Germline V gene sequence: CDR1 SGHTA, CDR2 FQGTGA. The CDR3 covers 16 residues. V dropped 2 bases and J dropped 4 bases, with 15 bases sitting between them. The CDR3 DNA reads as TGTGCCAGCAGCTTAGCATCCGGACTACCTTACAATGAGCAGTTCTTC. Protein sequence: CASSLASGLPYNEQFF.

This chain uses TRBV7-2 with TRBJ2-7, with 9 nucleotides matching TRBD2. CDR1 is SGHTA and CDR2 is FQGNSA in the germline V gene. The junction had 10 bases not matched to a gene; V was cut back by 2 bases and J by 8 bases. CDR3 size: 15 residues. The CDR3 sequence: CASSLNPAGGLKQYF. The CDR3, as DNA: TGTGCCAGCAGCTTAAACCCAGCGGGAGGTCTCAAGCAGTACTTC.

The chain combines TRBV15 with TRBJ1-2; D might be TRBD1 (5 bases). Germline assignment: CDR1 LNHNV and CDR2 YYDKDF (reference sequence). This CDR3 is 16 amino acids long. Trimming pared 0 bases from V and 8 bases from J, leaving 19 bases between. CDR3 loop: CATSRDQGPGTKGYTF. The DNA for the CDR3 is TGTGCCACCAGCAGAGATCAAGGTCCCGGGACGAAGGGCTACACCTTC.

This sequence joins TRBV10-2 and TRBJ2-5; perhaps TRBD1 as D (5 bases). CDR1 and CDR2 from the germline V gene are WSHSY and SAAADI. Trimming pared 4 bases from V and 1 base from J, leaving 7 bases between. The CDR3 is 13 residues long. In DNA form, the CDR3 reads TGCGCCAGCAGTGTTCAGGGCCAAGAGACCCAGTACTTC. Protein sequence: CASSVQGQETQYF.

In this sample, this clonotype is medium-sized. This sequence joins TRBV7-8 and TRBJ1-1; D unclear. V lost 1 base to trimming and J lost 1 base, with 7 bases between them. Germline CDR1 SGHVS, CDR2 FQNEAQ. The CDR3 spans 14 residues. CDR3 in DNA: TGTGCCAGCAGCTTAGTTGGAGGGAACACTGAAGCTTTCTTT. Protein: CASSLVGGNTEAFF.

The chain employs TRBV28 and TRBJ2-7, with 8 positions matching TRBD2. The end of the DNA is better explained by TRBJ2-5, so the J call may be wrong. Germline CDR1 is MDHEN and CDR2 is SYDVKM. The CDR3 consists of 15 residues. The CDR3 here is CASSFSGGDQETQYF. In nucleotides, the CDR3 is TGTGCCAGCAGTTTCTCCGGGGGGGACCAAGAGACCCAGTACTTC.

This chain joins TRBV29-1 and TRBJ1-1; D unresolved. The germline gives CDR1 SQVTM, CDR2 ANQGSEA. V lost 0 bases to trimming and J lost 7 bases, with 6 bases between them. The CDR3 has 11 residues. The CDR3 DNA sequence: TGCAGCGTTGAAGATCAAAGTGAAGCTTTCTTT. Translating gives CSVEDQSEAFF.

V and J are TRBV20-1 and TRBJ2-5, with D tentatively TRBD2 (6 bases). This CDR3 comprises 14 residues. V lost 6 bases and J lost 4, with 18 bases in between. Germline lookup yields CDR1 DFQATT and CDR2 SNEGSKA (reference sequence). CDR3 loop: CSAGASEFRETQYF. CDR3 sequence (DNA): TGCAGTGCCGGGGCTAGCGAGTTTCGAGAGACCCAGTACTTC.

This clonotype was seen only once. The chain employs TRBV20-1 and TRBJ2-7; 7 positions match TRBD2. Germline V CDR1 and CDR2: DFQATT, SNEGSKA (reference sequence). Unmatched junction bases numbered 4, after V lost 3 bases and J lost 5 bases. CDR3 length: 12 amino acids. Written as DNA, the CDR3 is TGCAGTGCTAGGGGACGGGGGGACGAGCAGTACTTC. Its translation: CSARGRGDEQYF.

The rearrangement links TRBV29-1 to TRBJ1-2; TRBD1 aligns across 11 bases. Germline CDR1 is SQVTM and CDR2 is ANQGSEA. The CDR3 loop spans 16 amino acids. After removal of 0 bases from V and 2 bases from J, the junction contained 5 bases not matched to a gene. CDR3 bases: TGCAGCGTTGAAGATCAGGACAGGGGGCGAAACTATGGCTACACCTTC. Translated: CSVEDQDRGRNYGYTF. The whole variable domain, remainder taken from reference TRBV29-1 and TRBJ1-2, is SAVISQKPSRDICQRGTSLTIQCQVDSQVTMMFWYRQQPGQSLTLIATANQGSEATYESGFVIDKFPISRPNLTFSTLTVSNMSPEDSSIYLCSVEDQDRGRNYGYTFGSGTRLTVV.

The J gene is TRBJ2-3, the V gene TRBV6-1; no reliable D call. Between the trimmed V and J ends, which lost 8 bases and 3 bases, there was a span of 12 bases. Germline V gene data show CDR1 as MNHNS and CDR2 as SASEGT. The CDR3 consists of 13 residues. The CDR3 DNA is TGTGCCAGCGCCTCGCTTCGGACAGATACGCAGTATTTT. This sequence encodes CASASLRTDTQYF.

There are a few counts of this clonotype. The chain carries TRBV7-6 and TRBJ1-6, with D maybe TRBD1 (5 bases). The CDR3 is 13 amino acids. CDR1 and CDR2 (germline): SGHVS, FNYEAQ. V was clipped by 6 bases and J by 10 bases, with 13 bases between them. The CDR3 DNA reads TGTGCCAGCAGTTCGGGGGTTAGGTCACCCCTCCACTTT. Its protein product is CASSSGVRSPLHF.

This chain joins TRBV19 and TRBJ2-2; no firm D call. CDR3 length: 12 amino acids. V was trimmed by 6 bases and J by 8 bases, leaving 10 bases between them. The germline CDR1 and CDR2 sequences are LNHDA and SQIVND (reference sequence). The CDR3 DNA is TGTGCCAGTAGGAGCGCTTATGGGGAGCTGTTTTTT. It encodes CASRSAYGELFF.

Here the CDR3 DNA reads TGTGCCAGCTCACCCTCCCTTCCGGGACAGGGGTACGGCTACACCTTC. Translated: CASSPSLPGQGYGYTF. The chain uses TRBV18 and TRBJ1-2, with 10 nucleotides matching TRBD1. V was pared by 3 bases and J by 8 bases, with 12 bases of the junction left unmatched. CDR3 size: 16 residues. CDR1 KGHSH and CDR2 LQKENI come from the germline V gene.

V gene TRBV7-3 combines with J gene TRBJ1-2, with TRBD1 matching over 11 bases. The V gene's germline CDR1 is SGHTA and CDR2 FQGTGA. The J segment lost 8 bases and the V segment lost 5 bases, leaving 7 bases of the junction unmatched. The CDR3 has 14 amino acids. This CDR3 reads CASSPDRGLLGYTF. The CDR3 coding sequence is TGTGCCAGCAGCCCGGACAGGGGGCTGCTCGGCTACACCTTC.

This chain links TRBV4-1 with TRBJ2-6, with D possibly TRBD2 on 6 matching bases. Germline V gives CDR1 MGHRA, CDR2 YSYEKL. Trimming shortened V by 8 bases and J by 0 bases, and 17 bases separated the two germline ends. The CDR3 is 17 amino acids. The CDR3 DNA sequence: TGCGCCAGCGCCGTGTCTGGCGGGGTCTCTGGGGCCAACGTCCTGACTTTC. The encoded protein is CASAVSGGVSGANVLTF.

Only a few counts were recorded for this clonotype. The V call is TRBV20-1, the J call TRBJ2-2; 9 nucleotides align to TRBD2. Germline V gene lookup returns CDR1 DFQATT and CDR2 SNEGSKA (reference sequence). V lost 3 bases and J lost 6; bases outside the gene matches: 5. The CDR3 is 14 amino acids. The DNA for the CDR3 is TGCAGTGCTAGTCTAGCGGGAATGGCCGGGGAGCTGTTTTTT. Translating gives CSASLAGMAGELFF.

The V call is TRBV18, the J call TRBJ2-6; no firm D call. The CDR3 is 13 residues long. V lost 2 bases, J lost 4 bases, and 3 bases lay in between. CDR1 and CDR2 (germline): KGHSH, LQKENI. For the CDR3, the DNA is TGTGCCAGCTCACCATCCGGGGCCAACGTCCTGACTTTC. Amino acids: CASSPSGANVLTF. The full variable domain, completed using reference TRBV18 and TRBJ2-6, is NAGVMQNPRHLVRRRGQEARLRCSPMKGHSHVYWYRQLPEEGLKFMVYLQKENIIDESGMPKERFSAEFPKEGPSILRIQQVVRGDSAAYFCASSPSGANVLTFGAGSRLTVL.

J is TRBJ2-5 and V is TRBV4-2, with TRBD2 identical over 7 bases. Trimming took 1 base from V and 1 from J; bases not matched to a gene: 6. Germline V CDR1 and CDR2: LGHNA, YNFKEQ. This CDR3 is 16 amino acids long. The CDR3 DNA reads as TGTGCCAGCAGCCAAGGGGGCCTAGCGGTCCAAGAGACCCAGTACTTC. Translation: CASSQGGLAVQETQYF.

As regards this clonotype: With a much larger clone just one base away, this may be a read error. The V call is TRBV15, the J call TRBJ2-3; D is possibly TRBD2 (6 bases). The germline CDR1 and CDR2 sequences are LNHNV and YYDKDF (reference sequence). V lost 5 bases to trimming and J lost 6 bases, with 15 bases between them. The CDR3 consists of 14 residues. The DNA for the CDR3 is TGTGCCACCAGCCCTCGACTAGTTTTTGATACGCAGTATTTT. Protein sequence: CATSPRLVFDTQYF.

The DNA for the CDR3 is TGTGCCAGCAGCAGAGGGAGGTCGACTGAAGCTTTCTTT. The encoded protein is CASSRGRSTEAFF. The chain joins TRBV6-1 to TRBJ1-1; D is undetermined. The CDR3 runs 13 residues. V lost 6 bases, J lost 5 bases, and 13 bases lay in between. Germline V gene sequence: CDR1 MNHNS, CDR2 SASEGT.

The chain carries TRBV24-1 and TRBJ2-3, with TRBD2 matching over 10 bases. CDR1 is KGHDR, CDR2 SFDVKD, per germline. With 6 bases clipped from V and 0 bases from J, the junction kept 20 bases outside the gene matches. There are 21 residues in the CDR3. Here the CDR3 DNA reads TGTGCCACCAGTAACTATCAAGAACTAGCGGGACTCCAGGCGAGCACAGATACGCAGTATTTT. Translating gives CATSNYQELAGLQASTDTQYF.

The chain couples TRBV20-1 to TRBJ2-3, with 10 bases that match TRBD2. This CDR3 is built from 16 residues. Unmatched junction bases numbered 9, after V lost 6 bases and J lost 0 bases. Looked up from germline, CDR1 is DFQATT and CDR2 is SNEGSKA (reference sequence). This CDR3 reads CSATTMTSGSTDTQYF. CDR3 bases: TGCAGTGCAACCACCATGACTAGCGGGAGCACAGATACGCAGTATTTT.